This T cell receptor (beta chain) was documented in a study of shared clonotypes between healthy human individuals. Study summary: Per donor, three plates held CD4 naive cells, three held CD4 memory, two held CD8 naive and one held CD8 memory. Study-wide points: Generation probabilities were higher for clonotypes shared across all four sorted-subset donors than for unshared ones.

Naive CD8 cells lacked CD45RO, underwent positive selection for CCR7 and left out terminally differentiated effector memory CD45RA+ cells. Germline V gene data show CDR1 as MNHEY and CDR2 as SVGAGI. The ends lost 11 bases at V and 4 bases at J; junction bases unmatched: 8. This CDR3 is 15 amino acids long. Method: immunoSEQ multiplex PCR; TCRdb's copy keeps in-frame clones and lacks some. The data show some 2.1 million clones, 85% to 95% seen once. Worth noting for this clone: What it recognizes is unknown.

This chain links TRBV6-5 with TRBJ2-3; 14 bases line up with TRBD2. This TCR derives from a man aged 18 to 30 in good health. Sequenced sample: naive CD8+ T cells sorted from blood. The CDR3 bases are TGTGCCGTGGGACTAGCGGGGGCTGGGTCAGATACGCAGTATTTT. Translation: CAVGLAGAGSDTQYF.